These T cell receptor beta chains were read from a single sample in a study of cytomegalovirus exposure and HLA in healthy donors. Sequencing used immunoSEQ multiplex PCR; TCRdb keeps in-frame clones, though not all of them. The table lists approximately 150,000 clones, over 55% of them singletons, with 2% to 2.5% in the top ten. The sample comprised PBMCs. The receptors derive from a man aged 35-49 years in good health and CMV-seronegative. CDR3s include the opening cysteine and the closing phenylalanine or tryptophan. Fields, in order: D gene, J gene, clone size, V gene, CDR3 protein, CDR3 DNA. The D gene is left open where the match is weak. Clone sizes are given selectively: once, few, many, or a class where the clone is expanded.

D gene: TRBD2
J gene: TRBJ2-1
clone size: NA
V gene: TRBV5-4
CDR3 protein: CASSPAGGSYNEQFF
CDR3 DNA: TGTGCCAGCAGCCCAGCGGGGGGTTCCTACAATGAGCAGTTCTTC

D gene: TRBD1
J gene: TRBJ2-1
clone size: NA
V gene: TRBV2
CDR3 protein: CASTPGQYNEQFF
CDR3 DNA: TGTGCCAGCACCCCGGGACAGTACAATGAGCAGTTCTTC

D gene: TRBD2
J gene: TRBJ2-3
clone size: few
V gene: TRBV25-1
CDR3 protein: CASSEGTSARITDTQYF
CDR3 DNA: TGTGCCAGCAGTGAAGGGACTAGCGCCAGAATCACAGATACGCAGTATTTT

D gene: NA
J gene: TRBJ1-3
clone size: NA
V gene: TRBV15
CDR3 protein: CATSRDNKGNTIYF
CDR3 DNA: TGTGCCACCAGCAGAGATAATAAAGGAAACACCATATATTTT

D gene: NA
J gene: TRBJ1-1
clone size: NA
V gene: TRBV18
CDR3 protein: CASSPNRVAEAFF
CDR3 DNA: TGTGCCAGCTCACCAAACAGGGTGGCTGAAGCTTTCTTT

D gene: NA
J gene: TRBJ2-7
clone size: once
V gene: TRBV25-1
CDR3 protein: CASSESLGSSYEQYF
CDR3 DNA: TGTGCCAGCAGTGAATCTTTGGGCAGTTCCTACGAGCAGTACTTC

D gene: TRBD2
J gene: TRBJ2-1
clone size: few
V gene: TRBV7-6
CDR3 protein: CASSFRLAALSYNEQFF
CDR3 DNA: TGTGCCAGCAGCTTTCGACTAGCGGCCCTCTCCTACAATGAGCAGTTCTTC

D gene: NA
J gene: TRBJ2-5
clone size: NA
V gene: TRBV29-1
CDR3 protein: CSVEAKETQYF
CDR3 DNA: TGCAGCGTTGAAGCCAAAGAGACCCAGTACTTC

D gene: NA
J gene: TRBJ1-6
clone size: few
V gene: TRBV18
CDR3 protein: CASSPPRAGLNSPLHF
CDR3 DNA: TGTGCCAGCTCACCCCCCCGGGCAGGGCTGAATTCACCCCTCCACTTT

D gene: TRBD2
J gene: TRBJ2-7
clone size: NA
V gene: TRBV7-9
CDR3 protein: CASRDGTSSVEQYF
CDR3 DNA: TGTGCCAGCAGAGACGGGACTAGTAGCGTCGAGCAGTACTTC

D gene: NA
J gene: TRBJ1-2
clone size: NA
V gene: TRBV25-1
CDR3 protein: CASSENRNHILGYGYTF
CDR3 DNA: TGTGCCAGCAGTGAAAACAGGAATCACATCCTCGGCTATGGCTACACCTTC

D gene: NA
J gene: TRBJ1-3
clone size: NA
V gene: TRBV7-2
CDR3 protein: CASSLVTDFGNTIYF
CDR3 DNA: TGTGCCAGCAGCTTAGTGACAGATTTTGGAAACACCATATATTTT

D gene: NA
J gene: TRBJ1-5
clone size: NA
V gene: TRBV29-1
CDR3 protein: CSVARPGQPQHF
CDR3 DNA: TGCAGCGTTGCAAGGCCAGGCCAGCCCCAGCATTTT

D gene: TRBD1
J gene: TRBJ2-2
clone size: once
V gene: TRBV9
CDR3 protein: CASSVAGGGGTGELFF
CDR3 DNA: TGTGCCAGCAGCGTAGCAGGGGGCGGTGGCACCGGGGAGCTGTTTTTT

D gene: NA
J gene: TRBJ1-2
clone size: once
V gene: TRBV9
CDR3 protein: CASSPALRGGYTF
CDR3 DNA: TGTGCCAGCAGCCCGGCGCTCAGGGGTGGCTACACCTTC

D gene: TRBD1
J gene: TRBJ1-1
clone size: few
V gene: TRBV27
CDR3 protein: CASSLDRGNTEAFF
CDR3 DNA: TGTGCCAGCAGTTTAGACAGGGGGAACACTGAAGCTTTCTTT

D gene: NA
J gene: TRBJ2-7
clone size: NA
V gene: TRBV5-1
CDR3 protein: CASSLSESRYEQYF
CDR3 DNA: TGCGCCAGCAGCTTGTCTGAAAGCCGCTACGAGCAGTACTTC

D gene: NA
J gene: TRBJ2-2
clone size: NA
V gene: TRBV6-6
CDR3 protein: CAGGSNTGELFF
CDR3 DNA: TGCGCTGGAGGGTCGAACACCGGGGAGCTGTTTTTT

D gene: TRBD1
J gene: TRBJ1-1
clone size: few
V gene: TRBV27
CDR3 protein: CASSYPSQGVTEAFF
CDR3 DNA: TGTGCCAGCTCTTATCCATCACAGGGGGTGACTGAAGCTTTCTTT

D gene: NA
J gene: TRBJ2-5
clone size: NA
V gene: TRBV6-5
CDR3 protein: CASRRLGVRETQYF
CDR3 DNA: TGTGCCAGCAGGCGCCTCGGGGTTCGGGAGACCCAGTACTTC

D gene: TRBD1
J gene: TRBJ1-4
clone size: once
V gene: TRBV10-3
CDR3 protein: CAISSTGATNEKLFF
CDR3 DNA: TGTGCCATCAGTTCTACAGGGGCGACTAATGAAAAACTGTTTTTT

D gene: NA
J gene: TRBJ2-1
clone size: NA
V gene: TRBV10-2
CDR3 protein: CASSESRESSYNEQFF
CDR3 DNA: TGCGCCAGCAGTGAGTCGAGGGAGAGCTCCTACAATGAGCAGTTCTTC

D gene: TRBD2
J gene: TRBJ2-5
clone size: NA
V gene: TRBV7-4
CDR3 protein: CASSPRSTSGNQETQYF
CDR3 DNA: TGTGCCAGCAGCCCCCGGTCCACTAGCGGAAACCAAGAGACCCAGTACTTC

D gene: NA
J gene: TRBJ1-2
clone size: NA
V gene: TRBV28
CDR3 protein: CASSLSGGEEVYGYTF
CDR3 DNA: TGTGCCAGCAGTTTATCGGGGGGCGAAGAGGTCTATGGCTACACCTTC

D gene: TRBD1
J gene: TRBJ1-5
clone size: NA
V gene: TRBV15
CDR3 protein: CATSRDRANQPQHF
CDR3 DNA: TGTGCCACCAGCAGGGACAGGGCCAATCAGCCCCAGCATTTT

D gene: NA
J gene: TRBJ1-5
clone size: NA
V gene: TRBV5-4
CDR3 protein: CASSLDSQPQHF
CDR3 DNA: TGTGCCAGCAGCCTTGACAGTCAGCCCCAGCATTTT

D gene: TRBD1
J gene: TRBJ1-2
clone size: NA
V gene: TRBV15
CDR3 protein: CATSRGQSQIHGYTF
CDR3 DNA: TGTGCCACCAGCAGGGGACAGAGCCAGATCCATGGCTACACCTTC

D gene: TRBD2
J gene: TRBJ2-3
clone size: NA
V gene: TRBV11-3
CDR3 protein: CASSFGLAGGPRADTQYF
CDR3 DNA: TGTGCCAGCAGCTTTGGACTAGCGGGGGGGCCTAGGGCAGATACGCAGTATTTT

D gene: TRBD2
J gene: TRBJ2-1
clone size: NA
V gene: TRBV7-8
CDR3 protein: CASSGQTSGGNNEQFF
CDR3 DNA: TGTGCCAGCAGCGGTCAAACTAGCGGGGGTAACAATGAGCAGTTCTTC

D gene: TRBD2
J gene: TRBJ2-3
clone size: few
V gene: TRBV9
CDR3 protein: CASSVVDSGSPTDTQYF
CDR3 DNA: TGTGCCAGCAGCGTAGTGGATAGCGGGAGCCCGACAGATACGCAGTATTTT

D gene: TRBD1
J gene: TRBJ2-7
clone size: few
V gene: TRBV11-3
CDR3 protein: CASSSGTGLSEQYF
CDR3 DNA: TGTGCCAGCAGCTCCGGGACAGGGTTAAGCGAGCAGTACTTC

D gene: TRBD2
J gene: TRBJ2-3
clone size: NA
V gene: TRBV5-1
CDR3 protein: CASSWTSGSTDTQYF
CDR3 DNA: TGCGCCAGCAGCTGGACTAGCGGGAGCACAGATACGCAGTATTTT

D gene: NA
J gene: TRBJ2-2
clone size: NA
V gene: TRBV5-4
CDR3 protein: CASSLDPGAPNTGELFF
CDR3 DNA: TGTGCCAGCAGCTTGGATCCAGGGGCGCCCAACACCGGGGAGCTGTTTTTT

D gene: NA
J gene: TRBJ1-4
clone size: NA
V gene: TRBV7-2
CDR3 protein: CASSLVSGVGEKLFF
CDR3 DNA: TGTGCCAGCAGCTTAGTGTCGGGGGTGGGTGAAAAACTGTTTTTT

D gene: NA
J gene: TRBJ2-7
clone size: NA
V gene: TRBV5-1
CDR3 protein: CASSIFDTRYEQYF
CDR3 DNA: TGCGCCAGCAGCATATTTGACACCCGGTACGAGCAGTACTTC

D gene: TRBD1
J gene: TRBJ1-5
clone size: few
V gene: TRBV10-3
CDR3 protein: CATTGGDSTSQNF
CDR3 DNA: TGTGCCACCACAGGGGGCGATTCGACTTCTCAGAATTTT

D gene: NA
J gene: TRBJ2-7
clone size: few
V gene: TRBV10-3
CDR3 protein: CAISESEFGQYF
CDR3 DNA: TGTGCCATCAGTGAGTCTGAGTTTGGGCAGTACTTC

D gene: NA
J gene: TRBJ2-1
clone size: few
V gene: TRBV28
CDR3 protein: CASITDWGRYNEQFF
CDR3 DNA: TGTGCCAGCATCACCGACTGGGGCAGATACAATGAGCAGTTCTTC

D gene: TRBD1
J gene: TRBJ1-6
clone size: NA
V gene: TRBV18
CDR3 protein: CASSRDRGGSPLHF
CDR3 DNA: TGTGCCAGCTCGAGGGACAGGGGAGGCTCACCCCTCCACTTT

D gene: TRBD1
J gene: TRBJ1-5
clone size: NA
V gene: TRBV6-1
CDR3 protein: CASSEGTGGLAQHF
CDR3 DNA: TGTGCCAGCAGTGAAGGGACAGGGGGCCTAGCCCAGCATTTT

D gene: NA
J gene: TRBJ1-2
clone size: NA
V gene: TRBV5-1
CDR3 protein: CASSPVGYGYTF
CDR3 DNA: TGCGCCAGCAGTCCGGTTGGCTATGGCTACACCTTC

D gene: TRBD1
J gene: TRBJ1-1
clone size: NA
V gene: TRBV5-1
CDR3 protein: CASSSSRGPLNTEAFF
CDR3 DNA: TGCGCCAGCAGCTCTTCCAGGGGGCCCTTGAACACTGAAGCTTTCTTT

D gene: NA
J gene: TRBJ1-2
clone size: NA
V gene: TRBV10-3
CDR3 protein: CAISSTANYGYTF
CDR3 DNA: TGTGCCATCAGCTCGACAGCTAACTATGGCTACACCTTC

D gene: TRBD2
J gene: TRBJ2-3
clone size: NA
V gene: TRBV9
CDR3 protein: CASSVGIGGGATDTQYF
CDR3 DNA: TGTGCCAGCAGCGTAGGAATTGGCGGGGGGGCCACAGATACGCAGTATTTT

D gene: NA
J gene: TRBJ2-4
clone size: NA
V gene: TRBV28
CDR3 protein: CASSSLPGIQYF
CDR3 DNA: TGTGCCAGCAGTTCCCTCCCAGGGATTCAGTACTTC

D gene: NA
J gene: TRBJ1-6
clone size: NA
V gene: TRBV23-1
CDR3 protein: CASSQSLRGYGNSPLHF
CDR3 DNA: TGCGCCAGCAGTCAATCCCTCAGGGGATACGGGAATTCACCCCTCCACTTT

D gene: NA
J gene: TRBJ1-1
clone size: NA
V gene: TRBV6-4
CDR3 protein: CASSSSGVAEAFF
CDR3 DNA: TGTGCCAGCAGCTCCTCAGGGGTCGCTGAAGCTTTCTTT

D gene: NA
J gene: TRBJ2-3
clone size: NA
V gene: TRBV10-2
CDR3 protein: CASSATLTDTQYF
CDR3 DNA: TGCGCCAGCAGTGCTACCCTCACAGATACGCAGTATTTT

D gene: NA
J gene: TRBJ2-7
clone size: once
V gene: TRBV30
CDR3 protein: CASTNGYEQYF
CDR3 DNA: TGTGCCTCGACAAATGGATACGAGCAGTACTTC

D gene: TRBD1
J gene: TRBJ2-7
clone size: NA
V gene: TRBV7-9
CDR3 protein: CASSLELGQVGWEQYF
CDR3 DNA: TGTGCCAGCAGCTTAGAGTTGGGACAGGTGGGTTGGGAGCAGTACTTC

D gene: TRBD1
J gene: TRBJ1-5
clone size: NA
V gene: TRBV6-1
CDR3 protein: CATEGTGFNQPQNF
CDR3 DNA: TGTGCCACCGAAGGGACAGGGTTCAATCAGCCCCAGAATTTT

D gene: TRBD1
J gene: TRBJ2-1
clone size: NA
V gene: TRBV29-1
CDR3 protein: CTGQGNYNEQFF
CDR3 DNA: TGCACCGGACAGGGAAACTACAATGAGCAGTTCTTC

D gene: NA
J gene: TRBJ2-5
clone size: NA
V gene: TRBV6-6
CDR3 protein: CASSYSGGEQTQYF
CDR3 DNA: TGTGCCAGCAGTTACTCCGGGGGAGAACAGACCCAGTACTTC

D gene: NA
J gene: TRBJ1-6
clone size: few
V gene: TRBV5-1
CDR3 protein: CASSLGQGRSPLHF
CDR3 DNA: TGCGCCAGCAGCTTGGGTCAGGGGCGTTCACCCCTCCACTTT